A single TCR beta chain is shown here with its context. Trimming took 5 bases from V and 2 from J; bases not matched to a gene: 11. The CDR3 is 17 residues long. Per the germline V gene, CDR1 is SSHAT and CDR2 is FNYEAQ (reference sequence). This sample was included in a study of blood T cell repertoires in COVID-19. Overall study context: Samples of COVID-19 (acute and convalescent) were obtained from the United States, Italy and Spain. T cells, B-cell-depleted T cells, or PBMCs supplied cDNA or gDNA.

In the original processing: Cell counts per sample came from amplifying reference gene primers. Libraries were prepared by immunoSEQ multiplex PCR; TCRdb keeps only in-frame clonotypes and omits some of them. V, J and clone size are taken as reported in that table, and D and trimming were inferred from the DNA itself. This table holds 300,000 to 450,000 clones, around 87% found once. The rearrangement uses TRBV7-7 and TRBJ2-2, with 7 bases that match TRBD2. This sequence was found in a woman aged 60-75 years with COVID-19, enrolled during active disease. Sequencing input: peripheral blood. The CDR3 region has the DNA TGTGCCAGCAGCCCGTTGGCGGGGGTTGCAAACACCGGGGAGCTGTTTTTT. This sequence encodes CASSPLAGVANTGELFF.